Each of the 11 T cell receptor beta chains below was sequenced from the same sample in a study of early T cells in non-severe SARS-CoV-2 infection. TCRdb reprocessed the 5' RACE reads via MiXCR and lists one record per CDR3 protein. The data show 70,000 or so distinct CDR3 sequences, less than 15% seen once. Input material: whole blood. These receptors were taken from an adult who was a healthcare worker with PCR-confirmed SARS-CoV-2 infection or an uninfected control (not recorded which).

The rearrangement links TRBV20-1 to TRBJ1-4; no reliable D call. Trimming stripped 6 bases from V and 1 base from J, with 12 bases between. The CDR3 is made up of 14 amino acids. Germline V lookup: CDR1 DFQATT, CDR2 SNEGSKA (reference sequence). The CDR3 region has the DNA TGCAGTGCCCCGGTCGGCGGAACTAATGAAAAACTGTTTTTT. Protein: CSAPVGGTNEKLFF.

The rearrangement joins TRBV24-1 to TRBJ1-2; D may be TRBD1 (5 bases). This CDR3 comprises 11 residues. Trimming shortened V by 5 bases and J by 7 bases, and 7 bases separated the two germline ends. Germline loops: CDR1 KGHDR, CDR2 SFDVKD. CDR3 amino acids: CATSAGTGYTF. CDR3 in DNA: TGTGCCACCAGTGCAGGGACTGGCTACACCTTC.

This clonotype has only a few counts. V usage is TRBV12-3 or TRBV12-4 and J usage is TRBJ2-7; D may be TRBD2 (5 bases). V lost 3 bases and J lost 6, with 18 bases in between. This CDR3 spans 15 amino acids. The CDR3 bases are TGTGCCAGCAGTTTGGGGAGAGGGAAGAGGACCGAGCAGTACTTC. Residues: CASSLGRGKRTEQYF.

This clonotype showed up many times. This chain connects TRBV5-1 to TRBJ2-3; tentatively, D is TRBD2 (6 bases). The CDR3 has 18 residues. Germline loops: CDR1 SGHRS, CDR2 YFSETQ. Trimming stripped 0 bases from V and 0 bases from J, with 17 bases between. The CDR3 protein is CASSLGWRGYGSTDTQYF. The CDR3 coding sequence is TGCGCCAGCAGCTTGGGATGGCGGGGCTACGGCAGCACAGATACGCAGTATTTT.

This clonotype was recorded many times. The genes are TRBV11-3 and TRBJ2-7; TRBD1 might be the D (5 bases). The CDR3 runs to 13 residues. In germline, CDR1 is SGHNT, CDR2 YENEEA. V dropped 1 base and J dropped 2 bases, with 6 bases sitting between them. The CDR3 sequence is CASSLGTPYEQYF. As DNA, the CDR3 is TGTGCCAGCAGCTTAGGGACACCCTACGAGCAGTACTTC.

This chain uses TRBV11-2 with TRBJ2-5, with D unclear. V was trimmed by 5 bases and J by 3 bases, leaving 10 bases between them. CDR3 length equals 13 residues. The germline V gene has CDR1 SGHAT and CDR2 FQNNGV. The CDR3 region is CASSPDREETQYF. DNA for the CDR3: TGTGCCAGCAGCCCAGACCGAGAAGAGACCCAGTACTTC.

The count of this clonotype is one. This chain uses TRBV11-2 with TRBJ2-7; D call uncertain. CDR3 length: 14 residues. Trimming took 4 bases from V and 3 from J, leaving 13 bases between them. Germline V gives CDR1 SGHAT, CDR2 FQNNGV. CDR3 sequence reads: CASSSRYPGYEQYF. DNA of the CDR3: TGTGCCAGCAGCTCCCGATATCCCGGCTACGAGCAGTACTTC.

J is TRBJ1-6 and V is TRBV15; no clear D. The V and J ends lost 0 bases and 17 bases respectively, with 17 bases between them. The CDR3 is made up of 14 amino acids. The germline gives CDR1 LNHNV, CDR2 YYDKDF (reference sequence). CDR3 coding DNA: TGTGCCACCAGCAGAGATCGAGCGACTCCGAATTTCCACTTT. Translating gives CATSRDRATPNFHF.

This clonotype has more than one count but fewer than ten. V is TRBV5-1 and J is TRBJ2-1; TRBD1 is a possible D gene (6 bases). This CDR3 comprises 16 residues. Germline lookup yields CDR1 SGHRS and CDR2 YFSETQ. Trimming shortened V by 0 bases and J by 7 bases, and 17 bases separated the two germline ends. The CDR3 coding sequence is TGCGCCAGCAGCTTGGATACAGGGATCGAAACGAATGAGCAGTTCTTC. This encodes CASSLDTGIETNEQFF.

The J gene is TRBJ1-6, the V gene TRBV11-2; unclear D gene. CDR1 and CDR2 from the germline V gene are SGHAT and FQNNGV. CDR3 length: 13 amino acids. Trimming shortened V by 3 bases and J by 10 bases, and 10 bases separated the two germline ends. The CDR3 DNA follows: TGTGCCAGCAGCTTGAACCAGGAGTCACCCCTCCACTTT. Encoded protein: CASSLNQESPLHF.

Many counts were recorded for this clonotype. The CDR3 region is CSARARGAATYEQYF. In DNA form, the CDR3 reads TGCAGTGCTAGAGCGAGGGGGGCGGCCACCTACGAGCAGTACTTC. J is TRBJ2-7 and V is TRBV20-1; perhaps D is TRBD1 or TRBD2 (6 bases each). CDR1 and CDR2 (germline): DFQATT, SNEGSKA (reference sequence). V was clipped by 1 base and J by 2 bases, with 15 bases between them. The CDR3 is 15 residues long.